A single TCR beta chain is shown here with its context. The specificity of this receptor is unknown. It has no much larger one-base neighbor in the sample; base qualities were not kept. The library was obtained by the immunoSEQ multiplex PCR assay. For the multiplex PCR, a mixture combining 60 forward primers for TCR Vbeta segments and 13 reverse primers for TCR Jbeta segments was used. The CDR3 region of rearranged TCR beta genes was amplified from genomic DNA by a multiplex PCR assay. The Illumina HiSeq System was used to sequence the amplified TCR beta libraries as 87-base-pair reads. Concerning the study's data processing: In a later analysis, 77 million or so unique TCR beta chains were counted across the roughly 610 repertoires, and roughly 11 million of these chains were shared by at least two donors. To remove PCR and sequencing errors, raw reads were error-corrected and collapsed into unique sequences using a nearest-neighbor algorithm that merged closely related sequences. CDR3 sequences were aligned to IMGT reference sequences to assign V, D and J gene segments. Each retained sequence needed at least a six-nucleotide match to both a V gene segment and a J gene segment. A rearrangement was called productive if the CDR3 had no stop codons and remained in frame with V and J, and every other rearrangement was called non-productive. Following IMGT convention, CDR3 was defined as the stretch from the second conserved V-encoded cysteine up to the conserved J-encoded phenylalanine. Sequences without an unambiguous match to a single V gene segment were excluded from the earlier analysis of about 640 of the donors. In an earlier analysis of approximately 590 of the donors, a V segment was called functional when productive rearrangements were above 56.7%, and segregating when the standard deviation between donors exceeded 5%. A statistical classification framework was built to diagnose cytomegalovirus status from the catalog of TCR beta chain sequences. In a later analysis, TCR nucleotide sequences were compared against IMGT/GENE-DB human TR gene sequences so that V and J genes could be assigned. A later analysis assigned CDR3 sequences and most-parsimonious VDJ recombination scenarios with the TCRdist pipeline. In a later analysis, each TCR beta chain was defined by its CDR3 amino acid sequence together with its V-gene family, and reads lacking a unique V-gene family were excluded. In a later analysis, around 650 highly shared, low-generation-probability nucleotide sequences were removed to address suspected cross-contamination and a sequencing artifact. For each public chain, a later analysis derived a clonal expansion index from normalized ranks of inferred template counts within each repertoire. A later analysis computed generation probabilities with a VDJ recombination model fitted to out-of-frame rearrangements, and checked the results against IGoR. Hypergeometric tests were used in a later analysis to score TCR-TCR, TCR-HLA and TCR-CMV co-occurrence, with a repertoire-size bias correction applied to the TCR pairs. A later analysis estimated false discovery rates by permuting HLA or CMV assignments 20 times. In a later analysis, co-occurring TCRs were grouped with DBSCAN, and TCRdist sequence similarity was added when clustering was performed within HLA-allele-positive subsets. For co-occurrence clustering, repertoires with fewer than 30,000 or more than 120,000 public chains were excluded, along with 4 to 6 repertoires with anomalous nucleotide sharing. The immuneACCESS repertoire file appears here via TCRdb, limited to in-frame rearrangements. These files lack a portion of the clones; in checked studies, under half of the deficit traces to unresolved V genes, and the cause of the others is not known. The V and J calls and the clone size are those of that table, but D and trimming were determined from the DNA. Counted in this sample were more than 90,000 clones; about four fifths of them appeared once. The ten largest clones capture under 5.5% of the sample.

The sample belongs to a study of cytomegalovirus exposure and HLA in healthy donors (dated by TCRdb to the late 2010s). Turning to the overall study: An earlier analysis of approximately 640 of the donors reported roughly 270 Gb of sequence data and some 100 million unique TCR beta sequences from about 180 million T cells. An earlier analysis of 587 of the donors used high-throughput TCR beta sequencing to judge whether each TCR beta V gene segment behaved as functional or pseudogenic. A later genetic analysis took genome-wide SNP genotypes for about 65% of the roughly 670 donors and used that subset as a discovery cohort. A few DR-DQ haplotypes were treated as single units for association and clustering because of strong linkage in the cohort. In addition to the first cohort of 666 subjects, a separate validation cohort of 120 different subjects was used. The study profiled the T cell repertoires of some 610 subjects by immunosequencing and related them to cytomegalovirus serostatus. The later analysis used no new phenotypic data to find candidate immune exposures, relying instead on TCR beta sequences and their occurrence across donors. Donor age, sex, ethnicity and CMV serostatus were collected together with the repertoire data. About 310 gigabases of sequencing data and approximately 80 million unique TCR sequences were included in an early release covering under 650 HLA-typed donors. The aim of the study was to test whether cataloging public T cell receptors could identify signatures of past pathogen exposure. A later analysis re-analyzed previously published TCR beta repertoires from hundreds of donors and added high-resolution HLA genotyping to study TCR occurrence patterns. The number of donors typed differed by locus, with 629-630 for A, B, C, DRB1 and DQB1, more than 500 for DQA1, 600 to 610 for DPA1, and about 450 for DPB1. HLA typing included class I and class II loci at four-digit resolution. All discovery cohort repertoires had been generated using a single sequencing platform. The study combined high-throughput TCR immunosequencing, statistical association of individual TCRs with disease status, and machine learning to predict cytomegalovirus infection status. The genetic ancestry cluster associated with self-reported Caucasian donors included around four fifths of the roughly 400 genotyped donors. Across 300 to 500 genotyped donors of the cohort, an average of about 240,000 unique TCR beta nucleotide sequences per donor were sequenced, and about a sixth of those sequences were non-productive.

The cohort was made up of 500 to 850 healthy bone marrow donors. Cohort members were all nominally healthy when sampled, although unrecorded immune exposures were likely present. The donor tested CMV seropositive and was one of the 289 seropositive cohort members. Each donor provided a peripheral blood sample, and peripheral blood mononuclear cells were used for TCR beta sequencing. The Qiagen DNeasy Blood Extraction Kit was used to extract genomic DNA from the blood cell samples. The germline V gene encodes CDR1 SGHRS and CDR2 YFSETQ. Trimming takes 3 bases off V and 7 bases off J; junction bases not matched to a gene: 9. The CDR3 spans 16 residues, from the cysteine through the phenylalanine. Only the CDR3 region is kept as DNA, spanning 48 bases read in frame from base 1. On the study overall, not on this receptor specifically: In a later analysis, some 17,000 TCR beta sequences were associated with specific HLA alleles at a false discovery rate of 0.05. A cluster of highly shared sequence variants was judged likely to represent a technical artifact of the sequencing pipeline. When HLA alleles, especially DR and DQ, strongly co-occurred, TCR associations were difficult to assign to individual alleles. A further reported finding was that TCR beta sequences accurately predicted the HLA-A and HLA-B alleles for most subjects in the first cohort. In a later analysis, TCR association rates were found to vary across HLA loci, with the most associated TCRs seen for DRB1 alleles and the fewest for HLA-C alleles. Most CMV-associated TCR beta chains appeared to be HLA-restricted in a later analysis, and the HLA associations seemed to be driven largely by CMV exposure. Sequencing depth was assumed to be roughly uniform across donors in the presence/absence analyses, though that assumption may not hold. In vitro tests confirmed that a few of the cytomegalovirus-associated TCR beta chains recognize cytomegalovirus antigens. HLA typing was unavailable for some donors at each locus, so association tests used only the typed subset. In a later analysis, HLA-associated TCR beta chains showed more clonal expansion and lower generation probabilities than non-associated chains that were equally common. Several of the top co-occurrence clusters appeared to be linked to parvovirus B19, influenza, CMV and Epstein-Barr virus, according to a later analysis. The 87-base-pair reads could not distinguish some IMGT-functional V segments, including TRBV6-2 and TRBV6-3, so those segments were excluded. According to a later genetic analysis, donors in an Asian-associated ancestry cluster had fewer N-insertions in productive TCRs than the approximately 630-donor mean. The study listed 164 TCR beta chains as associated with cytomegalovirus. The cohort was sequenced for TCR beta chains only, and without alpha or paired-chain data the features that could be detected were limited. Broadly in line with IMGT annotations, most TCR beta V segments showed up in productive rearrangements about 87% or about 30% of the time in an earlier analysis of 587 of the donors. Linkage disequilibrium might explain the correlated functional status among segregating V segments, but an unknown experimental factor could not be ruled out. Because counts were too low, 15 or so rarely observed V segments, including chromosome 9 orphons, were excluded from the earlier analysis of 587 of the donors. CMV serostatus was the only immune exposure information available for the cohort. The authors suggested that the approach could potentially be extended to other disease states and immunological phenotypes. An association between a missense DCLRE1C variant and V-gene and J-gene trimming of TCR beta chains was found in a later genetic analysis and replicated in an independent cohort. The classifier was reported to diagnose cytomegalovirus status with high specificity and sensitivity in both the original and validation cohorts. Most TCR sequences were observed very rarely across donors, whereas some public TCRs were present in many individuals.

Recombination joined TRBV5-1 with TRBJ2-2; 10 middle bases align to TRBD1. The sample comprised PBMCs. This receptor was taken from a woman between 65 and 79 years old in good health and CMV-seropositive. Here the CDR3 is given as CASSSLTGGEDGELFF. The nucleotides are TGCGCCAGCAGCTCTCTGACAGGGGGCGAAGACGGGGAGCTGTTTTTT.